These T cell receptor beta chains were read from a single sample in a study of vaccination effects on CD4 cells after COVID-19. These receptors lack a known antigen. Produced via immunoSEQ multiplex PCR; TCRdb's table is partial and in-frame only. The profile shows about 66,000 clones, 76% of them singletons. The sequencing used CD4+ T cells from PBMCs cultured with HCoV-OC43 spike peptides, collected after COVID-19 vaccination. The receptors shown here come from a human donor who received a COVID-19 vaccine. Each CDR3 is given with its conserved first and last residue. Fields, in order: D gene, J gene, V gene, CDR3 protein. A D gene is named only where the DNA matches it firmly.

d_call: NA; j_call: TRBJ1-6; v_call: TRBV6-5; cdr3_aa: CASSGQYNSPLHF
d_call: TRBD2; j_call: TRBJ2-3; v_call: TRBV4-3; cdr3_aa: CASSRRGLAGATDTQYF
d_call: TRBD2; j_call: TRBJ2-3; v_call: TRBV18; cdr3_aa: CASSRTSGGPTDTQYF
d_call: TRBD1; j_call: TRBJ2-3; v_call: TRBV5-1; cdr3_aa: CASSGTGDADTQYF
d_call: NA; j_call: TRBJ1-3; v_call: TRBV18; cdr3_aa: CASSRQDVSGNTIYF
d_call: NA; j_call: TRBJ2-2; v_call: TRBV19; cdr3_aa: CASLKDRNTGELFF
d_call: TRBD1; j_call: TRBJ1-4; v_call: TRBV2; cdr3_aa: CASSGGTGGEKLFF
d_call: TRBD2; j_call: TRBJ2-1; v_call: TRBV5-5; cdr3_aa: CASSLEGLANYNEQFF
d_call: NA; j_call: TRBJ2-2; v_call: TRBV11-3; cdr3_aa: CASSLEENTGELFF
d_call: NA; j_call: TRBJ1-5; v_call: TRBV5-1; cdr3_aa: CATQDGVIIRNQPQHF
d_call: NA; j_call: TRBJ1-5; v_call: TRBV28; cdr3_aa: CASSFTGSSNQPQHF
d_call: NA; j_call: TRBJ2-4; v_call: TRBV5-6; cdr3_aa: CASSLRQSLAKNIQYF
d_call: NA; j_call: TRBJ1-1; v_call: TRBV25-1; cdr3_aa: CASSPIQTGNTEAFF
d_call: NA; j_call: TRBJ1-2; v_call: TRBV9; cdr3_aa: CASSTITGGGYTF
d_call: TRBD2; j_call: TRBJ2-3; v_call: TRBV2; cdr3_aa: CASRGLAGSGDTQYF
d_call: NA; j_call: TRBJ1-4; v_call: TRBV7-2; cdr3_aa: CASSSTEKLFF
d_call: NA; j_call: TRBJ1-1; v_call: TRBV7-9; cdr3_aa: CASSSPGYMNTEAFF
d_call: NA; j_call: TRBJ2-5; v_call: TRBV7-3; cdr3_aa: CASSTMGAQETQYF
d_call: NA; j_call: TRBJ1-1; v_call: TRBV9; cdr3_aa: CASSVEKGPNTEAFF
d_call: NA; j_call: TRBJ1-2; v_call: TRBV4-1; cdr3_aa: CACRSPGRGYTF
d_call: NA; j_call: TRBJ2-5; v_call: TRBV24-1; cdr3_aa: CATSDSDRQYF
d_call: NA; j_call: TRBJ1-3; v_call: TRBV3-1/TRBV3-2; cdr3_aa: CASSPGGSGNTIYF
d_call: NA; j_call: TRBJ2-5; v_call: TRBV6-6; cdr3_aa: CASIQQETQYF
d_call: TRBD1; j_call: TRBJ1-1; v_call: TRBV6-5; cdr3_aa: CASSYGTGGTEAFF
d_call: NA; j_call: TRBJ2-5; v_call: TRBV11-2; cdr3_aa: CASSSGIQETQYF
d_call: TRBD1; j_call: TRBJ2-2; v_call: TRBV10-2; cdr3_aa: CASSEWQGARAGELFF
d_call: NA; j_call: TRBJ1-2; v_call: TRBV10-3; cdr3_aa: CATEGNYGYTF
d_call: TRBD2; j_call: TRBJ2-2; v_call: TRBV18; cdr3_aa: CASSRTSGTTNTGELFF
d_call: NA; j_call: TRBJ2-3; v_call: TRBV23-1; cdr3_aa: CASYGGRADGDTQYF
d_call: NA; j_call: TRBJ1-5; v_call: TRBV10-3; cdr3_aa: CAIGRDGNQPQHF
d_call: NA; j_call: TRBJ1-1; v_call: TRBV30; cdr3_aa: CAWSEYRANTEAFF
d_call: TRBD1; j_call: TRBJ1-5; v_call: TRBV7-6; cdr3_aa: CASSLGQGVSNQPQHF
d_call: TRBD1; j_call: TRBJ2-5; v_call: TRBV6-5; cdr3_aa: CASSQDRQETQYF
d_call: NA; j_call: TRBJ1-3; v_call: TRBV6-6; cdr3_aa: CASSYPAGQGNTIYF
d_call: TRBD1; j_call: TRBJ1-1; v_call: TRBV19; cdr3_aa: CASSIPGGVGTEAFF
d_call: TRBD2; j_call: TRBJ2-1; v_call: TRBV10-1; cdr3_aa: CASTHLQGGTYNEQFF
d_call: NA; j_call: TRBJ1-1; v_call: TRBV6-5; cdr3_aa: CASIPLGGGNTEAFF
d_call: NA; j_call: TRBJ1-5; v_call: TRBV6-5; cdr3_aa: CASRPPGKNQPQHF
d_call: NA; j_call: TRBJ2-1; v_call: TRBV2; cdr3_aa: CASRPGVYNEQFF
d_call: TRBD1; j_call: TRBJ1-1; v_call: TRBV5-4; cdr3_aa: CASSGTGGGDTEAFF
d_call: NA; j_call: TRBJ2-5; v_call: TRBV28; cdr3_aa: CASSSDRLGGQETQYF
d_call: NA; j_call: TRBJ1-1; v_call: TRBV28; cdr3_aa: CASSLVYGNTEAFF
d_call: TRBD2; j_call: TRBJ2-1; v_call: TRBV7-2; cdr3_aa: CASSFRISGGSYNEQFF
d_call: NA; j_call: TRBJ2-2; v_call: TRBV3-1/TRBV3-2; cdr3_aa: CASSQDKGGELFF
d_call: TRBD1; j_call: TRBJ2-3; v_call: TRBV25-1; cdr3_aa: CASSQTGVTDTQYF
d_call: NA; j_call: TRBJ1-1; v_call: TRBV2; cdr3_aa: CASSLNTEAFF
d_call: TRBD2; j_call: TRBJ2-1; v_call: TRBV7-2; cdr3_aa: CASSLYRTSGGAGNEQFF
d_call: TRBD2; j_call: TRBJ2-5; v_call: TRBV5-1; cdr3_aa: CASSLRTSGGLYQETQYF
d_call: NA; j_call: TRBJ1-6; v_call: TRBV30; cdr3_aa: CAWSVLGNSPLHF
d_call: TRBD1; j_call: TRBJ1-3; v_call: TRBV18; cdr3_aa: CASSRTPGQGAGNTIYF